This T cell receptor beta chain came from a study of cytomegalovirus exposure and HLA in healthy donors (TCRdb year 2017). Notes on the research overall: An earlier analysis of some 600 of the donors reported under 300 Gb of sequence data and 95 million to 120 million unique TCR beta sequences obtained from around 180 million T cells. Both class I and class II loci were covered by HLA typing, at four-digit resolution. The number of donors typed differed by locus, with about 629-630 for A, B, C, DRB1 and DQB1, 522 for DQA1, about 610 for DPA1, and about 450 for DPB1. In an earlier analysis of 587 of the donors, high-throughput TCR beta sequencing was used to judge whether each TCR beta V gene segment behaved as functional or pseudogenic. Rather than using new phenotypic data, the later analysis identified candidate immune exposures from TCR beta sequences and from how often those sequences occurred across donors. Every discovery cohort repertoire had been produced on one sequencing platform. The aim of the study was to test whether cataloging public T cell receptors could identify signatures of past pathogen exposure. A later genetic analysis used genome-wide SNP genotypes for about three fifths of the 666 donors, treating that subset as a discovery cohort. In a later analysis, previously published TCR beta repertoires from 550 to 750 donors were re-analyzed and high-resolution HLA genotyping was added so that TCR occurrence patterns could be studied. Four or five DR-DQ haplotypes were handled as single units for association and clustering, since linkage in the cohort was strong. About 280 gigabases of sequencing data and tens of millions of unique TCR sequences were included in an early release covering about 600 HLA-typed donors. Across approximately 400 genotyped donors of the cohort, an average of roughly 250,000 unique TCR beta nucleotide sequences per donor were sequenced, and roughly a sixth of those sequences were non-productive. Along with the approximately 700-subject first cohort, a separate validation cohort of some 130 different subjects was used. Of the approximately 370 genotyped donors, 75% to 85% were placed in the genetic ancestry cluster associated with self-reported Caucasian donors. Using immunosequencing, the study profiled T cell repertoires from some 670 subjects and related those repertoires to cytomegalovirus serostatus. Donor age, sex, ethnicity and CMV serostatus were collected together with the repertoire data. The study combined high-throughput TCR immunosequencing, statistical association of individual TCRs with disease status, and machine learning to predict cytomegalovirus infection status. Findings and caveats that apply to the study as a whole: In a later genetic analysis, fewer N-insertions in productive TCRs were reported among donors in an Asian-associated ancestry cluster than the 666-donor mean. Across donors, most TCR sequences were observed very rarely, whereas some public TCRs were present in many individuals. A group of highly shared sequence variants was considered likely to be a technical artifact of the sequencing pipeline. Several of the top co-occurrence clusters appeared to be linked to parvovirus B19, influenza, CMV and Epstein-Barr virus, according to a later analysis. The authors suggested that the approach could potentially be generalized to other disease states and immunological phenotypes. The presence/absence analyses assumed that sequencing depth was roughly uniform across donors, and that assumption may not be true. The study listed 164 TCR beta chains as associated with cytomegalovirus. Because counts were too low, 15 or so rarely observed V segments, including chromosome 9 orphons, were excluded from the earlier analysis of 587 of the donors. Specific HLA alleles were associated with 18,000 or so TCR beta sequences at a false discovery rate of 0.05 in a later analysis. Because some donors lacked HLA typing at each locus, the association tests relied only on the typed subset. Assigning TCR associations to individual alleles was difficult when HLA alleles, especially DR and DQ, strongly co-occurred. Three of the identified cytomegalovirus-associated TCR beta chains were confirmed in vitro to be specific for cytomegalovirus antigens. A later genetic analysis associated a missense DCLRE1C variant with V-gene and J-gene trimming of TCR beta chains, and an independent cohort replicated the association. Correlated functional status among segregating V segments might be attributable to linkage disequilibrium, but an unknown experimental factor could not be ruled out. This cohort had only TCR beta chains sequenced, and the lack of alpha or paired-chain data limited which features could be detected. According to a later analysis, TCR association rates differed among HLA loci, with DRB1 alleles showing the most associated TCRs and HLA-C alleles showing the fewest. A later analysis found that HLA-associated TCR beta chains were more clonally expanded and had lower generation probabilities than equally common non-associated chains. A later analysis found that most CMV-associated TCR beta chains appeared HLA-restricted, with HLA associations seemingly driven largely by CMV exposure. Some IMGT-functional V segments, including TRBV6-2 and TRBV6-3, could not be distinguished by the 87-base-pair reads and were therefore excluded. An earlier analysis of approximately 540 of the donors showed that most TCR beta V segments appeared in productive rearrangements either about 87% or about 30% of the time, which broadly matched IMGT annotations. The only immune exposure information available for the cohort was CMV serostatus. In both the original and validation cohorts, the classifier was reported to diagnose cytomegalovirus status with high specificity and sensitivity. A further reported finding was that TCR beta sequences accurately predicted the HLA-A and HLA-B alleles for most subjects in the first cohort.

The library was made by the immunoSEQ multiplex PCR assay. A mixture of 60 forward primers for TCR Vbeta segments and 13 reverse primers for TCR Jbeta segments was used in the multiplex PCR. The CDR3 region of rearranged TCR beta genes was amplified from genomic DNA by a multiplex PCR assay. The Illumina HiSeq System was used to sequence the amplified TCR beta libraries as 87-base-pair reads. In the original analysis: A later analysis counted about 80 million unique TCR beta chains across the 666 repertoires, and 10 million to 11 million of these chains were shared by at least two donors. Raw reads were error-corrected and collapsed into unique sequences with a nearest-neighbor algorithm that merged closely related sequences to remove PCR and sequencing errors. Alignment of CDR3 sequences to IMGT reference sequences was used to assign V, D and J gene segments. For a sequence to be retained, at least a six-nucleotide match to both a V gene segment and a J gene segment was required. Rearrangements were called productive when the CDR3 lacked stop codons and stayed in frame with V and J; all others were non-productive. CDR3 was defined according to IMGT convention as the region running from the second conserved V-encoded cysteine to the conserved J-encoded phenylalanine. The earlier analysis of about 590 of the donors excluded sequences that lacked an unambiguous match to a single V gene segment. An earlier analysis of 550 to 650 of the donors classified V segments as functional when productive rearrangements were above 56.7% and as segregating when the standard deviation between donors was above 5%. To diagnose cytomegalovirus status from the catalog of TCR beta chain sequences, a statistical classification framework was built. In a later analysis, TCR nucleotide sequences were compared against IMGT/GENE-DB human TR gene sequences so that V and J genes could be assigned. The TCRdist pipeline was used in a later analysis to assign CDR3 sequences and most-parsimonious VDJ recombination scenarios. A later analysis defined each TCR beta chain by its CDR3 amino acid sequence plus V-gene family, and excluded reads lacking a unique V-gene family. To address suspected cross-contamination and a sequencing artifact, a later analysis removed roughly 580 highly shared, low-generation-probability nucleotide sequences. In a later analysis, a clonal expansion index was calculated for each public chain from normalized within-repertoire ranks of inferred template counts. In a later analysis, generation probabilities were computed with a VDJ recombination model fitted to out-of-frame rearrangements, and the resulting probabilities were checked against IGoR. In a later analysis, TCR-TCR, TCR-HLA and TCR-CMV co-occurrence was scored with hypergeometric tests, and a repertoire-size bias correction was applied to TCR pairs. To estimate false discovery rates, a later analysis permuted the HLA or CMV assignments 20 times. In a later analysis, co-occurring TCRs were grouped using DBSCAN, with TCRdist sequence similarity added in when clustering inside HLA-allele-positive subsets. Repertoires with fewer than 30,000 or more than 120,000 public chains were left out of co-occurrence clustering, as were five repertoires with anomalous nucleotide sharing. TCRdb mirrors the immuneACCESS table, restricted to in-frame sequences. Some clones are absent from its copies; in checked studies, under half trace to an unresolved V gene, and the reason for the others is unknown. The V and J calls and clone size come from that table; D and trimming were worked out from the DNA. The sample contains 150,000 to 200,000 clones, over 75% of them found a single time. The top ten constitute roughly 0.5% of the sample.

Per the germline V gene, MDHEN is the CDR1 and SYDVKM is the CDR2. The CDR3 numbers 14 residues from cysteine through phenylalanine. This entry keeps only the CDR3 DNA: 42 bases, framed from base 1. A distance of 12 bases separates the germline ends of V and J, which lose 3 bases and 4 bases respectively. With respect to this clone: Its cognate antigen has yet to be identified. It has no much larger one-base neighbor in the sample; base qualities were not kept.

In total, roughly 710 healthy bone marrow donors made up the cohort. All cohort members were sampled while nominally healthy, although unrecorded immune exposures were likely present. The donor was CMV seronegative and was included in the group of approximately 350 seronegative cohort members. Each donor provided a peripheral blood sample, and peripheral blood mononuclear cells were used for TCR beta sequencing. Genomic DNA was extracted from the blood cell samples with the Qiagen DNeasy Blood Extraction Kit. The sequence links TRBV28 to TRBJ1-2; the D gene identity is not certain. This TCR was recovered from a woman aged 45 to 65 in good health and CMV-seronegative. The specimen was PBMCs. The CDR3 protein: CASSFPQVTYGYTF. The nucleotide sequence reads as follows: TGTGCCAGCAGTTTCCCCCAGGTTACCTATGGCTACACCTTC.